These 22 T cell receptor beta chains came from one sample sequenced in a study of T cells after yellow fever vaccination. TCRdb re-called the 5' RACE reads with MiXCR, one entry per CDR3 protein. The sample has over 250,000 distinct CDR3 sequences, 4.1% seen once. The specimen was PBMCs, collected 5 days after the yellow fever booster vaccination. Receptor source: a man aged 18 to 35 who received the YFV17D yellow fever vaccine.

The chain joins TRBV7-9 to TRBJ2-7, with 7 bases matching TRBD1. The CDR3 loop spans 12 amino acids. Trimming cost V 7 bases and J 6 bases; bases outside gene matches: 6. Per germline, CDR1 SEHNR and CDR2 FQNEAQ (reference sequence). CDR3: CASTTRDSEQYF. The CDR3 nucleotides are TGTGCCAGCACTACCAGGGACAGCGAGCAGTACTTC.

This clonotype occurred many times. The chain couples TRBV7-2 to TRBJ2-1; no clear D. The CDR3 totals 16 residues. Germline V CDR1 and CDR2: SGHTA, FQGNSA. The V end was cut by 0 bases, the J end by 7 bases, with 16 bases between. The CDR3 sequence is CASSLARLEGENEQFF. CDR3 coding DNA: TGTGCCAGCAGCTTAGCCCGTCTAGAAGGTGAGAATGAGCAGTTCTTC.

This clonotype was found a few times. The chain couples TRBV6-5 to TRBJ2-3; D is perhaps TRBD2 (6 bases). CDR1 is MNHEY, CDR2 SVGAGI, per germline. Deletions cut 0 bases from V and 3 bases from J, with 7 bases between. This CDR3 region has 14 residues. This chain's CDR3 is CASSYSLATDTQYF. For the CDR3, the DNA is TGTGCCAGCAGTTACTCACTAGCAACAGATACGCAGTATTTT.

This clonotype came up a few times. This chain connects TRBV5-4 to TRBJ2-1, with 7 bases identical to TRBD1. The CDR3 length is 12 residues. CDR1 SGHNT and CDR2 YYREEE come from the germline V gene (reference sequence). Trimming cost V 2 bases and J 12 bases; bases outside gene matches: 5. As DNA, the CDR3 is TGTGCCAGCAGCTTTACAGGGGCCGGGCAGTTCTTC. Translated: CASSFTGAGQFF.

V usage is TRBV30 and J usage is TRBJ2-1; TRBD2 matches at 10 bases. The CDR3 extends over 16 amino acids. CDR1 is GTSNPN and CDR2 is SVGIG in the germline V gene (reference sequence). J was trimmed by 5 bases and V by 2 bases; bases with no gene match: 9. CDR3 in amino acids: CAWSPSSGGRDNEQFF. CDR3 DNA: TGTGCCTGGAGTCCATCTAGCGGGGGACGTGACAATGAGCAGTTCTTC.

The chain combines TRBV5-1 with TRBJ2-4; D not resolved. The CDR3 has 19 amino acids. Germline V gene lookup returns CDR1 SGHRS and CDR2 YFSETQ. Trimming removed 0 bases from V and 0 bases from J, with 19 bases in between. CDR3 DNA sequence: TGCGCCAGCAGCTTGGGTCCAGTCTTGGGCACTATAGCCAAAAACATTCAGTACTTC. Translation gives CASSLGPVLGTIAKNIQYF.

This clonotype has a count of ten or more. CDR3 in amino acids: CASSLGPLRVVNTQYF. The CDR3 DNA sequence: TGTGCCAGCAGTTTAGGGCCCCTAAGGGTAGTAAATACGCAGTATTTT. V gene TRBV28 combines with J gene TRBJ2-3; no clear D gene. CDR1 and CDR2 (germline): MDHEN, SYDVKM. The CDR3 loop spans 16 amino acids. V gave up 2 bases and J gave up 7 bases, with 19 bases separating them.

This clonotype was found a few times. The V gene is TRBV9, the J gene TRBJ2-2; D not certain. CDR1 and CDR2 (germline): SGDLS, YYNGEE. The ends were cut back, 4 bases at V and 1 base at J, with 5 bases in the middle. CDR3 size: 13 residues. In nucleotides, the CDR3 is TGTGCCAGCAGCAAGAGGAACACCGGGGAGCTGTTTTTT. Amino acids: CASSKRNTGELFF.

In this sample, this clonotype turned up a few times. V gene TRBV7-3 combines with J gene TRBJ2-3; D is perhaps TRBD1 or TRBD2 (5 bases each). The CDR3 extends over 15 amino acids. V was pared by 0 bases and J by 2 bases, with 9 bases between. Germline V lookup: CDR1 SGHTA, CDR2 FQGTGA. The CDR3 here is CASSLTTGATDTQYF. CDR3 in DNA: TGTGCCAGCAGCTTAACGACCGGGGCCACAGATACGCAGTATTTT.

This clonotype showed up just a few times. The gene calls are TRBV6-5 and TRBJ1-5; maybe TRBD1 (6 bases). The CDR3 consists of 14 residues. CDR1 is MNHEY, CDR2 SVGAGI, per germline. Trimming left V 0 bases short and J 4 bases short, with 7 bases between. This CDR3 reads CASSYSQGNQPQHF. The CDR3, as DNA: TGTGCCAGCAGTTACTCCCAGGGGAATCAGCCCCAGCATTTT.

The CDR3 DNA is TGTGCCAGCTCACCGACCCTTAGCCTAGCGGGGGGGCAGGGTGAGCAGTACTTC. It yields the protein CASSPTLSLAGGQGEQYF. The genes are TRBV18 and TRBJ2-7; 12 nucleotides line up with TRBD2. CDR1 and CDR2 from the germline V gene are KGHSH and LQKENI. The CDR3 sequence is 18 residues long. The J segment lost 7 bases and the V segment lost 3 bases, leaving 16 bases of the junction unmatched.

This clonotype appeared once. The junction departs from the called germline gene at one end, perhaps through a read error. This chain's CDR3 is CASSLLGPYEQHF. As DNA, the CDR3 is TGTGCCAGCAGCTTGCTGGGCCCCTACGAGCAGCACTTC. This chain joins TRBV5-6 and TRBJ2-7; D is unresolved. The CDR3 loop spans 13 amino acids. Germline V gene lookup returns CDR1 SGHDT and CDR2 YYEEEE.

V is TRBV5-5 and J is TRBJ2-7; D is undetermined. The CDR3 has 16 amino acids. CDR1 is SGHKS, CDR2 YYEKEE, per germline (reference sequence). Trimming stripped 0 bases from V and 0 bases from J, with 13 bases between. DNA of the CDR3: TGTGCCAGCAGCTTGGGGCTGGATTGGAGCTCCTACGAGCAGTACTTC. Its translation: CASSLGLDWSSYEQYF. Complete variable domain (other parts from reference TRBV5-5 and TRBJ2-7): DAGVTQSPTHLIKTRGQQVTLRCSPISGHKSVSWYQQVLGQGPQFIFQYYEKEERGRGNFPDRFSARQFPNYSSELNVNALLLGDSALYLCASSLGLDWSSYEQYFGPGTRLTVT.

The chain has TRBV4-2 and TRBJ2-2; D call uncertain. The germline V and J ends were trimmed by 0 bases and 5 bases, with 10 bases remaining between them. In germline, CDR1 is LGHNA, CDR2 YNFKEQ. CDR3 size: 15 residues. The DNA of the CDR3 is TGTGCCAGCAGCCAAGAGCAGAGGTTAACCGGGGAGCTGTTTTTT. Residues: CASSQEQRLTGELFF.

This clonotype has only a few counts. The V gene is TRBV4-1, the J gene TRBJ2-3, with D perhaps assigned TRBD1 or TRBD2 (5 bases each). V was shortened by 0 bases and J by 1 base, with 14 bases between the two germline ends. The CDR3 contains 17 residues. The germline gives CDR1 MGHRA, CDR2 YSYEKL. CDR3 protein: CASSQDYGATGTDTQYF. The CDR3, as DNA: TGCGCCAGCAGCCAAGATTACGGGGCTACCGGCACAGATACGCAGTATTTT.

CDR3 amino acids: CASSSGNLGADTQYF. Written as DNA, the CDR3 is TGTGCCAGCTCATCGGGAAACCTTGGCGCAGATACGCAGTATTTT. The gene calls are TRBV18 and TRBJ2-3, with D perhaps matching TRBD2 (5 bases). Per the germline V gene, CDR1 is KGHSH and CDR2 is LQKENI. The V end was cut by 5 bases, the J end by 4 bases, with 16 bases between. The CDR3 spans 15 residues.

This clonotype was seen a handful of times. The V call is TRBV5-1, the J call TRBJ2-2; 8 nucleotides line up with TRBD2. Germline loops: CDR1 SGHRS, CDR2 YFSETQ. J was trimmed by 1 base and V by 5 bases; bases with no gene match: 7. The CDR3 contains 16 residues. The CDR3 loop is CASRYLSGGNTGELFF. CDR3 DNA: TGCGCCAGCAGATATCTCAGCGGGGGGAACACCGGGGAGCTGTTTTTT.

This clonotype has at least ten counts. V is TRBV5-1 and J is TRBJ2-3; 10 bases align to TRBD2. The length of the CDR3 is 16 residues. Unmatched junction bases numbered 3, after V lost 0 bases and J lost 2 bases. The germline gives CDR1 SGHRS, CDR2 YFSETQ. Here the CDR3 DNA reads TGCGCCAGCAGCTTGGGACTAGCGGGCGTCACAGATACGCAGTATTTT. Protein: CASSLGLAGVTDTQYF.

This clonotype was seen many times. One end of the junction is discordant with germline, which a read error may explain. The CDR3 region is CASSLRTDTQYF. CDR3 bases: TGTGCCAGCAGCTTAAGAACAGATACGCAGTATTTT. The chain is built from TRBV5-1 and TRBJ2-3; no clear D gene. Germline V gives CDR1 SGHRS, CDR2 YFSETQ. The CDR3 covers 12 residues.

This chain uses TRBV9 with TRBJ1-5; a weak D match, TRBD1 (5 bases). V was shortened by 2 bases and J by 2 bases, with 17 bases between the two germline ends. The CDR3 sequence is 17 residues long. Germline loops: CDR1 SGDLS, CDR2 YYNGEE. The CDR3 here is CASSVYLVGVGNQPQHF. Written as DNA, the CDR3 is TGTGCCAGCAGCGTCTACCTTGTGGGGGTAGGCAATCAGCCCCAGCATTTT.

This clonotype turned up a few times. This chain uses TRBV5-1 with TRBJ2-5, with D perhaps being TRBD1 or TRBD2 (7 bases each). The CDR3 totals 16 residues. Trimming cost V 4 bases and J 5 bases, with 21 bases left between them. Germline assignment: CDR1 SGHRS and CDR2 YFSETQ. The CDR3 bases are TGCGCCAGCAGCCGGCCAGGGGGGGGATCGTTGGAGACCCAGTACTTC. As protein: CASSRPGGGSLETQYF.

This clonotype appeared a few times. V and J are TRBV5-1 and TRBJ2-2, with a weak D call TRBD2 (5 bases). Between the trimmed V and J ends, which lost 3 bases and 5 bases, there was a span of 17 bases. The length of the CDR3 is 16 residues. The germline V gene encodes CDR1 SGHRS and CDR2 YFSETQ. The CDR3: CASSSRASPGTGELFF. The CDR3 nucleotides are TGCGCCAGCAGCTCCCGGGCCAGCCCGGGGACCGGGGAGCTGTTTTTT.